The following is a T cell receptor (beta chain) sequence with its context. This receptor's antigen is unknown. No much larger clonotype is one base removed from it; base qualities were not supplied. These data come from a study of T-cell memory formation after mild COVID-19 (TCRdb year 2021). With respect to the entire study: TCR sequence clusters from the two donors were largely donor specific. Longitudinal TCRalpha and TCRbeta repertoire sequencing tracked T-cell clones expanding and contracting after mild COVID-19 in a couple of donors. The cohort comprised two young, previously healthy adult volunteers, one female and one male. The investigation overall reported the following: Contracting CD4+ clones were located mainly in the CM and EM memory subsets, whereas CD8+ clones were found to be enriched in EMRA. SARS-CoV-2 specificity was not confirmed for the second-wave clones peaking on day 37. Clones contracting from day 15 to 85 had balanced CD4/CD8 phenotypes, while a second wave expanding from day 15 to 37 was biased towards CD4+. Some responding clones were detected in pre-infection memory, which suggested that pre-existing cross-reactive memory T cells had joined the SARS-CoV-2 response. Only a couple of mild cases were covered by the study, and larger cohorts that include severe cases with pre-infection samples were considered necessary.

This sample was sequenced with an Illumina NovaSeq 6000. Using 5'RACE with constant-segment primers, TCRalpha and TCRbeta cDNA libraries were constructed, with sample barcodes and unique molecular identifiers added in the process. Trizol reagent was used to extract RNA from every sample. Libraries were amplified in two PCR steps, with a second sample barcode and Illumina TruSeq adapters added in the second step. Sequencing of the libraries was done on an Illumina NovaSeq, producing 2 x 150 bp paired-end reads. Per the authors' processing: With migec v1.2.7, reads were demultiplexed and then collapsed into UMI-guided consensus sequences. Using mixcr v2.1.11, UMI consensuses were aligned to TRA and TRB V and J templates and then assembled into clonotypes. A clonotype was counted as expanded or contracted only if both edgeR and NoisET called the change significant, with noise models trained on biological replicates. edgeR calls used a false discovery rate-adjusted p below 0.01 and a log2 fold-change threshold of 1. As an exploratory analysis of dynamics, max-normalized trajectories of the 1000 most abundant clonotypes were examined by PCA with hierarchical clustering. Each responding clone was given a CD4 or CD8 phenotype based on the CD4+ and CD8+ repertoires, which had been sequenced separately. TCRdb reran the public reads through fastp at Q25 and MiXCR, keeping productive beta chains. CDR3 protein duplicates are merged, each entry listing the most common genes and DNA. The V and J calls shown here were made by TCRdb, not taken from the authors' results. This sample holds hundreds of thousands of distinct CDR3 sequences; about 20% were observed only once. The ten largest clones take up around 9.2% of the sample.

Including cysteine and phenylalanine, the CDR3 has 13 amino acids. Only the CDR3 DNA is retained, 39 bases long and in frame from the first base. Sequences LNHDA (CDR1) and SQIVND (CDR2) are obtained from the germline V gene (reference sequence). V is reduced by 8 bases and J by 2 bases, leaving a spacing of 12 bases between them. Ficoll-Paque density gradient centrifugation was the method used to isolate PBMCs. The V and J segments used are TRBV19 and TRBJ1-2, with the D gene not confidently named. The clonotype originates from an adult woman who had mild COVID-19 (a few samples of this study predate the infection). The sample titles of this study are shuffled in the database, so cell type and time point are left out; the donor was told from shared clones. Sequencing input: PBMCs or a T cell subset sorted from them (not recorded which). The sequence in DNA is TGTGCCAGTCGGGAAGGCCTCAACTATGGCTACACCTTC. Translation gives CASREGLNYGYTF. Outside the CDR3, residues come from the reference TRBV19 and TRBJ1-2 proteins, so the full variable domain is: DGGITQSPKYLFRKEGQNVTLSCEQNLNHDAMYWYRQDPGQGLRLIYYSQIVNDFQKGDIAEGYSVSREKKESFPLTVTSAQKNPTAFYLCASREGLNYGYTFGSGTRLTVV.